These T cell receptor beta chains were read from a single sample in a study of T-cell reconstitution after alpha-beta-depleted transplantation in children. TCRdb itself ran the PCR reads through MiXCR, one entry per CDR3 protein. The table shows 100,000 to 120,000 distinct CDR3 sequences, with about 9.3% occurring only once. This specimen was PBMCs from the stem cell graft donor, taken from the stem cell graft. These receptors all stem from a human donor who donated a stem cell graft to a child with acute lymphoblastic leukemia. CDR3s include the opening cysteine and the closing phenylalanine or tryptophan. A D gene is named only where the DNA matches it firmly. Clone size is shown for a subset of rows, as once, few, many or a class of expanded clone.

many,TRBD2,TRBV20-1,TRBJ2-1,CSARDLQTSGRYNEQFF,TGCAGTGCTAGAGACTTACAGACTAGCGGGAGGTACAATGAGCAGTTCTTC
many,.,TRBV5-1,TRBJ2-7,CASSLQDYPSSYEQYF,TGCGCCAGCAGCTTACAGGACTACCCCAGCTCCTACGAGCAGTACTTC
many,.,TRBV11-2,TRBJ1-3,CASSLDAVPGNTIYF,TGTGCCAGCAGCTTAGATGCGGTACCTGGAAACACCATATATTTT
many,TRBD1,TRBV28,TRBJ2-5,CASVVGGIYLGTGSAETQYF,TGTGCCAGCGTCGTAGGCGGGATATACTTAGGGACAGGGAGTGCAGAGACCCAGTACTTC
many,.,TRBV12-3/TRBV12-4,TRBJ1-6,CASSLSGMNSPLHF,TGTGCCAGCAGTTTGTCGGGGATGAATTCACCCCTCCACTTT
many,.,TRBV12-3/TRBV12-4,TRBJ2-1,CASTPGYNEQFF,TGTGCCAGCACCCCAGGATACAATGAGCAGTTCTTC
many,TRBD1,TRBV20-1,TRBJ1-4,CSASSSGGRELFF,TGCAGTGCGTCTTCCTCAGGGGGCAGGGAACTGTTTTTT
many,.,TRBV6-1,TRBJ1-3,CASTEYSGNTIYF,TGTGCCAGCACGGAGTACTCTGGAAACACCATATATTTT
many,.,TRBV9,TRBJ2-1,CASGLLHTGVNEQFF,TGTGCCAGCGGTTTACTCCATACGGGAGTAAATGAGCAGTTCTTC
many,.,TRBV7-2,TRBJ2-3,CASSLDSPADTQYF,TGTGCCAGCAGCCTGGACTCTCCCGCAGATACGCAGTATTTT
many,TRBD2,TRBV20-1,TRBJ2-3,CSAEGTSGATDTQYF,TGCAGTGCAGAGGGGACTAGCGGGGCCACAGATACGCAGTATTTT
many,.,TRBV11-3,TRBJ2-5,CASSHYDRDSHQETQYF,TGTGCCAGCAGCCATTATGATCGGGACTCGCACCAAGAGACCCAGTACTTC
.,TRBD2,TRBV6-4,TRBJ2-1,CASSGERGKSQFF,TGTGCCAGCAGCGGGGAGCGGGGGAAATCGCAGTTCTTC
.,.,TRBV30,TRBJ2-1,CAWSVLGGTNEQFF,TGTGCCTGGAGTGTACTAGGCGGGACGAATGAGCAGTTCTTC
many,TRBD1,TRBV10-2,TRBJ2-7,CASSRDSPYEQYF,TGCGCCAGCAGCCGGGACAGCCCCTACGAGCAGTACTTC
many,.,TRBV20-1,TRBJ1-1,CSAPTRASTEAFF,TGCAGTGCCCCCACCCGGGCTAGCACTGAAGCTTTCTTT
.,TRBD2,TRBV7-7,TRBJ2-5,CASSLAPRTSGSQETQYF,TGTGCTAGCAGCTTAGCCCCACGGACTAGCGGGTCCCAAGAGACCCAGTACTTC
many,.,TRBV11-3,TRBJ2-2,CASSLRGTGELFF,TGTGCCAGCAGCTTACGGGGCACCGGGGAGCTGTTTTTT
many,.,TRBV5-1,TRBJ2-3,CASRPGLPSTDTQYF,TGCGCCAGCAGACCGGGACTCCCTAGCACAGATACGCAGTATTTT
many,.,TRBV3-1,TRBJ2-7,CASSGNRVQGSYEQYF,TGTGCCAGCAGCGGAAACAGGGTTCAGGGCTCCTACGAGCAGTACTTC
many,TRBD1,TRBV12-3/TRBV12-4,TRBJ2-7,CVSGDRENYEQYF,TGTGTCTCAGGGGACAGGGAAAACTACGAGCAGTACTTC
many,.,TRBV7-2,TRBJ1-1,CASSLARTRRTEAFF,TGTGCCAGCAGCTTAGCGCGGACAAGGCGCACTGAAGCTTTCTTT
many,.,TRBV12-3/TRBV12-4,TRBJ1-5,CASSPLAGYSNQPQHF,TGTGCCAGCAGTCCACTGGCGGGTTATAGCAATCAGCCCCAGCATTTT
many,TRBD1,TRBV7-9,TRBJ2-1,CASSPTGAEQFF,TGTGCCAGCAGCCCTACAGGGGCTGAGCAGTTCTTC
many,.,TRBV20-1,TRBJ2-1,CSGGPYYNEQFF,TGCAGTGGCGGTCCTTATTACAATGAGCAGTTCTTC
many,TRBD1,TRBV10-3,TRBJ2-7,CAIRMTGNSYEQYF,TGTGCCATCAGAATGACAGGGAACTCCTACGAGCAGTACTTC
many,TRBD2,TRBV20-1,TRBJ2-5,CSARDLLAGSPQETQYF,TGCAGTGCTAGAGACTTACTAGCGGGATCGCCGCAAGAGACCCAGTACTTC
many,.,TRBV4-3,TRBJ1-4,CASSQDFGTPEEKLFF,TGCGCCAGCAGCCAGGACTTCGGGACACCGGAGGAAAAACTGTTTTTT
.,.,TRBV18,TRBJ2-5,CASSPPGLAHRETQYF,TGTGCCAGCTCACCTCCGGGACTGGCCCACCGAGAGACCCAGTACTTC
many,TRBD2,TRBV4-1,TRBJ2-1,CASSQLLAGEPEQFF,TGCGCCAGCAGCCAACTACTAGCGGGGGAGCCTGAGCAGTTCTTC
many,TRBD1,TRBV25-1,TRBJ1-2,CASTGTENYGYTF,TGTGCCAGCACTGGGACAGAAAACTATGGCTACACCTTC
many,.,TRBV19,TRBJ2-1,CASSIGGAGYNEQFF,TGTGCCAGTAGTATAGGCGGGGCAGGCTACAATGAGCAGTTCTTC